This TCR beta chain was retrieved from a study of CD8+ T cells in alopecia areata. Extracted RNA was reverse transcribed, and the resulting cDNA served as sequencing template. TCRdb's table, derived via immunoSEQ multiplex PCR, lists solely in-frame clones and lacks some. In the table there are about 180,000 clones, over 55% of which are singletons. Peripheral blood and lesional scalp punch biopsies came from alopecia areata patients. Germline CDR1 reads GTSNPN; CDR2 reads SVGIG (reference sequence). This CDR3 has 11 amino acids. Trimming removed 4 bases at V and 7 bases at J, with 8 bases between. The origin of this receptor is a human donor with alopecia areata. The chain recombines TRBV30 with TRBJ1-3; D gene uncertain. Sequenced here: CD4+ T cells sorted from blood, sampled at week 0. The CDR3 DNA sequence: TGTGCCTGGATGAGTTGGAACACCATATATTTT. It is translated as CAWMSWNTIYF. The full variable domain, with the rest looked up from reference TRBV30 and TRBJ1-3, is SQTIHQWPATLVQPVGSPLSLECTVEGTSNPNLYWYRQAAGRGLQLLFYSVGIGQISSEVPQNLSASRPQDRQFILSSKKLLLSDSGFYLCAWMSWNTIYFGEGSWLTVV.